The text below deals with one T cell receptor beta chain. Its matching antigen is unknown. The data derive from a study of cytomegalovirus exposure and HLA in healthy donors. Across the study: The 120 validation repertoires used the same platform as the roughly 700 first-cohort repertoires (as reported by a later analysis).

Overall study results and limits: In vitro data verified three CMV-associated chains as specific for CMV antigens. Subsequent analysis revealed that first-cohort TCR clusters tended to co-occur in the 120 or so validation repertoires. Associated with cytomegalovirus, according to the listing, were around 160 TCR beta chains.

TCRdb keeps only in-frame clones here, not all; method: immunoSEQ multiplex PCR. The table has 150,000 to 200,000 clones, about 83% seen once. The CDR3 spans 15 residues. Germline loops: CDR1 MNHEY, CDR2 SMNVEV (reference sequence). The V end lost 10 bases, the J end lost 0 bases, and 18 bases lay between the germline ends. Sequencing was carried out using PBMCs. The receptor's source is a woman aged 18-35 years in good health and CMV-seronegative. The V and J genes are TRBV27 and TRBJ2-5; tentatively, D is TRBD1 (5 bases). CDR3 protein: CATRFLGLDQETQYF. CDR3 coding DNA: TGTGCCACCCGTTTTTTGGGGCTAGACCAAGAGACCCAGTACTTC.